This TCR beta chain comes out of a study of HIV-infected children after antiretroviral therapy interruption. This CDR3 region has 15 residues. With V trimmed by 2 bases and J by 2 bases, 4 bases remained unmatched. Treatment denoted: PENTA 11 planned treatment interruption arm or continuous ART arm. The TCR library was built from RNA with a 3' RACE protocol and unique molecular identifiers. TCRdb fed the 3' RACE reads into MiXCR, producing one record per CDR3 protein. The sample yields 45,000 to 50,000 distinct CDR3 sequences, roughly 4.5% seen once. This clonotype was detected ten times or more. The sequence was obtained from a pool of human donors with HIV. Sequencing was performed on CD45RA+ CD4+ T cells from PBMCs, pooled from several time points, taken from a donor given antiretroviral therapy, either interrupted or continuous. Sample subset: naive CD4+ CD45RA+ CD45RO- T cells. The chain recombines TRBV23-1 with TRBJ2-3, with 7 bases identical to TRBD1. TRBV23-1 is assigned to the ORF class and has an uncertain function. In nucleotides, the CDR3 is TGCGCCAGCAGTCAACAAGGACAGGTCACAGATACGCAGTATTTT. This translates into CASSQQGQVTDTQYF.